These T cell receptor beta chains were read from a single sample in a study of blood T cell repertoires in COVID-19. Profiled with immunoSEQ multiplex PCR; TCRdb holds only in-frame clones, not every one. The sample yields about 270,000 clones, 83% seen once. Material for sequencing was peripheral blood. These receptors originate from a man older than 75 with acute or convalescent COVID-19. Both conserved end residues are part of each CDR3. The D gene is left open where the match is weak. Size values are once, few and many counts, or a class for expanded clones, and some rows have none.

j_call: TRBJ2-6
v_call: TRBV7-3
clone_size: .
d_call: TRBD1
cdr3_aa: CASSSTGAGGANVLTF
cdr3_nt: TGTGCCAGCAGCTCCACAGGGGCGGGTGGGGCCAACGTCCTGACTTTC

j_call: TRBJ2-5
v_call: TRBV6-1
clone_size: .
d_call: TRBD1
cdr3_aa: CASSELTGGKETQYF
cdr3_nt: TGTGCCAGCAGTGAATTAACAGGGGGTAAGGAGACCCAGTACTTC

j_call: TRBJ2-1
v_call: TRBV18
clone_size: .
d_call: TRBD2
cdr3_aa: CASSPPSGGPVDEQFF
cdr3_nt: TGTGCCAGCTCACCACCGTCGGGAGGGCCAGTAGATGAGCAGTTCTTC

j_call: TRBJ2-7
v_call: TRBV18
clone_size: .
d_call: .
cdr3_aa: CASSPLPFYEQYF
cdr3_nt: TGTGCCAGCTCACCCCTCCCCTTCTACGAGCAGTACTTC

j_call: TRBJ2-1
v_call: TRBV6-2/TRBV6-3
clone_size: .
d_call: .
cdr3_aa: CASSYTQGISYNEQFF
cdr3_nt: TGTGCCAGCAGTTACACGCAGGGAATTTCCTACAATGAGCAGTTCTTC

j_call: TRBJ1-2
v_call: TRBV5-1
clone_size: .
d_call: .
cdr3_aa: CASSPSGESGGYTF
cdr3_nt: TGCGCCAGCAGCCCGTCGGGGGAATCGGGTGGCTACACCTTC

j_call: TRBJ1-1
v_call: TRBV3-1/TRBV3-2
clone_size: .
d_call: TRBD1
cdr3_aa: CASSPRTGRGTEAFF
cdr3_nt: TGTGCCAGCAGCCCCCGGACAGGGAGGGGCACTGAAGCTTTCTTT

j_call: TRBJ2-3
v_call: TRBV5-5
clone_size: few
d_call: TRBD2
cdr3_aa: CASSRLAYHTDTQYF
cdr3_nt: TGTGCCAGCAGCCGACTAGCGTATCACACAGATACGCAGTATTTT

j_call: TRBJ2-3
v_call: TRBV5-4
clone_size: .
d_call: .
cdr3_aa: CASSLGSGASFSTDTQYF
cdr3_nt: TGTGCCAGCAGCTTGGGAAGCGGTGCTAGTTTTAGCACAGATACGCAGTATTTT

j_call: TRBJ2-1
v_call: TRBV5-1
clone_size: .
d_call: .
cdr3_aa: CASSSTASGYNEQFF
cdr3_nt: TGCGCCAGCAGCAGCACAGCTTCGGGGTACAATGAGCAGTTCTTC

j_call: TRBJ1-4
v_call: TRBV5-4
clone_size: .
d_call: TRBD1
cdr3_aa: CASSFTGGAPNEKLFF
cdr3_nt: TGTGCCAGCAGCTTCACAGGGGGCGCGCCTAATGAAAAACTGTTTTTT

j_call: TRBJ2-4
v_call: TRBV11-2
clone_size: .
d_call: .
cdr3_aa: CASSLDGIAKNIQYF
cdr3_nt: TGTGCCAGCAGCTTAGACGGGATAGCCAAAAACATTCAGTACTTC

j_call: TRBJ2-7
v_call: TRBV5-1
clone_size: few
d_call: TRBD2
cdr3_aa: CASSFSSGGSYEQYF
cdr3_nt: TGCGCCAGCAGCTTCTCTAGCGGGGGCTCCTACGAGCAGTACTTC

j_call: TRBJ2-7
v_call: TRBV3-1/TRBV3-2
clone_size: .
d_call: .
cdr3_aa: CASSQGGRGGEQYF
cdr3_nt: TGTGCCAGCAGCCAAGGTGGAAGGGGAGGTGAGCAGTACTTC

j_call: TRBJ2-7
v_call: TRBV27
clone_size: .
d_call: .
cdr3_aa: CASSSPLGVEQYF
cdr3_nt: TGTGCCAGCAGTTCCCCCCTCGGGGTTGAGCAGTACTTC

j_call: TRBJ2-7
v_call: TRBV20-1
clone_size: .
d_call: .
cdr3_aa: CSARDEEQYF
cdr3_nt: TGCAGTGCTCGCGATGAGGAGCAGTACTTC

j_call: TRBJ2-1
v_call: TRBV3-1/TRBV3-2
clone_size: .
d_call: TRBD1
cdr3_aa: CASSRDRGSEQFF
cdr3_nt: TGTGCCAGCAGCCGGGACAGGGGATCTGAGCAGTTCTTC

j_call: TRBJ2-7
v_call: TRBV19
clone_size: .
d_call: .
cdr3_aa: CASSVRDMHSYEQYF
cdr3_nt: TGTGCCAGTAGTGTACGGGACATGCACTCCTACGAGCAGTACTTC

j_call: TRBJ2-2
v_call: TRBV6-5
clone_size: .
d_call: .
cdr3_aa: CASSYSPRRGTGELFF
cdr3_nt: TGTGCCAGCAGTTACTCTCCCCGGAGAGGCACCGGGGAGCTGTTTTTT

j_call: TRBJ2-7
v_call: TRBV11-2
clone_size: once
d_call: .
cdr3_aa: CASSSQQGISYEQYF
cdr3_nt: TGTGCCAGCAGCTCCCAACAGGGAATCTCCTACGAGCAGTACTTC

j_call: TRBJ1-6
v_call: TRBV5-1
clone_size: .
d_call: .
cdr3_aa: CASSSSAISQGFWNSPLHF
cdr3_nt: TGCGCCAGCAGCTCTTCCGCCATATCACAGGGCTTTTGGAATTCACCCCTCCACTTT

j_call: TRBJ2-2
v_call: TRBV27
clone_size: .
d_call: TRBD1
cdr3_aa: CASSLFGQANTGELFF
cdr3_nt: TGTGCCAGCAGTCTGTTTGGACAGGCGAACACCGGGGAGCTGTTTTTT

j_call: TRBJ1-6
v_call: TRBV5-4
clone_size: .
d_call: .
cdr3_aa: CASSLANNSPLHF
cdr3_nt: TGTGCCAGCAGCTTGGCAAATAATTCACCCCTCCACTTT

j_call: TRBJ2-3
v_call: TRBV9
clone_size: .
d_call: TRBD2
cdr3_aa: CASSARLAAGGDTQYF
cdr3_nt: TGTGCCAGCAGCGCCCGACTAGCGGCGGGGGGAGATACGCAGTATTTT

j_call: TRBJ2-7
v_call: TRBV28
clone_size: .
d_call: TRBD2
cdr3_aa: CASSFPASGRREQYF
cdr3_nt: TGTGCCAGCAGTTTCCCTGCTAGCGGGAGACGCGAGCAGTACTTC

j_call: TRBJ2-5
v_call: TRBV2
clone_size: .
d_call: .
cdr3_aa: CASSEERGRGETQYF
cdr3_nt: TGTGCCAGCAGTGAAGAGAGGGGGAGAGGAGAGACCCAGTACTTC

j_call: TRBJ1-1
v_call: TRBV6-5
clone_size: .
d_call: .
cdr3_aa: CASSNGQQSSEAFF
cdr3_nt: TGTGCCAGCAGCAACGGACAGCAAAGCAGTGAAGCTTTCTTT

j_call: TRBJ1-2
v_call: TRBV7-9
clone_size: .
d_call: .
cdr3_aa: CASSPSLFSGYTF
cdr3_nt: TGTGCCAGCAGCCCCAGTCTTTTTTCTGGCTACACCTTC

j_call: TRBJ2-1
v_call: TRBV25-1
clone_size: .
d_call: TRBD2
cdr3_aa: CASSGSGGYNEQFF
cdr3_nt: TGTGCCAGCAGCGGGTCGGGGGGATACAATGAGCAGTTCTTC

j_call: TRBJ2-5
v_call: TRBV11-2
clone_size: .
d_call: .
cdr3_aa: CASTRQAGETQYF
cdr3_nt: TGTGCCAGCACGAGACAGGCCGGGGAGACCCAGTACTTC

j_call: TRBJ1-1
v_call: TRBV13
clone_size: once
d_call: TRBD1
cdr3_aa: CASSSRGLRAFF
cdr3_nt: TGTGCCAGCAGCTCCAGGGGGCTTCGAGCTTTCTTT

j_call: TRBJ1-2
v_call: TRBV5-4
clone_size: .
d_call: .
cdr3_aa: CASSFYRSSGGYTF
cdr3_nt: TGTGCCAGCAGCTTTTACCGTTCTAGCGGCGGCTACACCTTC

j_call: TRBJ2-1
v_call: TRBV11-3
clone_size: .
d_call: TRBD2
cdr3_aa: CASSLSGGSYNEQFF
cdr3_nt: TGTGCCAGCAGCTTAAGCGGGGGATCCTACAATGAGCAGTTCTTC

j_call: TRBJ2-1
v_call: TRBV5-3
clone_size: .
d_call: .
cdr3_aa: CARSLALVISYNEQFF
cdr3_nt: TGTGCCAGAAGCTTGGCCCTAGTAATATCGTACAATGAGCAGTTCTTC

j_call: TRBJ1-5
v_call: TRBV20-1
clone_size: .
d_call: TRBD1
cdr3_aa: CSASYDRGVSNQPQHF
cdr3_nt: TGCAGTGCTAGTTACGACAGGGGGGTTAGCAATCAGCCCCAGCATTTT

j_call: TRBJ1-5
v_call: TRBV19
clone_size: .
d_call: .
cdr3_aa: CASSIFRGGDQPQHF
cdr3_nt: TGTGCCAGTAGTATCTTCCGGGGAGGTGATCAGCCCCAGCATTTT

j_call: TRBJ2-2
v_call: TRBV5-1
clone_size: few
d_call: TRBD1
cdr3_aa: CASSMDRPNTGELFF
cdr3_nt: TGCGCCAGCAGCATGGACAGGCCGAACACCGGGGAGCTGTTTTTT

j_call: TRBJ1-5
v_call: TRBV3-1/TRBV3-2
clone_size: few
d_call: .
cdr3_aa: CASSQNAGGGNQPQHF
cdr3_nt: TGTGCCAGCAGCCAAAATGCAGGAGGAGGCAATCAGCCCCAGCATTTT

j_call: TRBJ1-1
v_call: TRBV28
clone_size: .
d_call: TRBD1
cdr3_aa: CASSLASTGGTLGDTEAFF
cdr3_nt: TGTGCCAGCAGTTTAGCAAGCACAGGGGGGACGTTGGGGGACACTGAAGCTTTCTTT

j_call: TRBJ2-7
v_call: TRBV3-1/TRBV3-2
clone_size: once
d_call: TRBD2
cdr3_aa: CASSPRGGGTYEQYF
cdr3_nt: TGTGCCAGCAGCCCACGCGGCGGGGGAACCTACGAGCAGTACTTC

j_call: TRBJ2-3
v_call: TRBV6-5
clone_size: .
d_call: TRBD1
cdr3_aa: CASSYSDRRPTDTQYF
cdr3_nt: TGTGCCAGCAGTTACTCGGACAGGCGGCCCACAGATACGCAGTATTTT

j_call: TRBJ2-7
v_call: TRBV18
clone_size: .
d_call: TRBD1
cdr3_aa: CASSPSFTGGAEKYF
cdr3_nt: TGTGCCAGCTCACCATCTTTTACAGGGGGCGCGGAAAAGTACTTC